The 19 T cell receptor beta chains listed next were all sequenced from one sample in a study of shared clonotypes between healthy human individuals. Naive CD8 populations comprised CD45RO-negative cells positively selected for CCR7, excluding terminally differentiated effector memory CD45RA+ cells. Profiling relied on immunoSEQ multiplex PCR, and the TCRdb table lists in-frame clones only, not all of them. Of about 2,200,000 clones in the sample, roughly 91% were seen once. Sequenced material: naive CD8+ T cells from PBMCs. The receptors stem from a man aged 18 to 30 in good health. Some clones in this sample may be carry-over from other donors' samples.

The chain joins TRBV27 to TRBJ1-2, with D hard to call. The CDR3 consists of 16 residues. Germline CDR1 reads MNHEY; CDR2 reads SMNVEV (reference sequence). V lost 0 bases to trimming and J lost 0 bases, with 11 bases between them. The CDR3 nucleotides are TGTGCCAGCAGTTTATCCCTCAGAGCGTCTAACTATGGCTACACCTTC. Translating it yields CASSLSLRASNYGYTF.

The chain carries TRBV7-9 and TRBJ2-7, with D perhaps being TRBD1 or TRBD2 (5 bases each). The CDR3 covers 16 residues. Between the trimmed V and J ends, which lost 4 bases and 3 bases, there was a span of 19 bases. The germline CDR1 and CDR2 sequences are SEHNR and FQNEAQ (reference sequence). CDR3 in amino acids: CASSSTSTGRYYEQYF. The CDR3 DNA follows: TGTGCCAGCAGCTCCACCTCAACGGGACGGTACTACGAGCAGTACTTC.

This chain uses TRBV6-1 with TRBJ2-7; 9 bases match TRBD1. Germline V gene sequence: CDR1 MNHNS, CDR2 SASEGT. J lost 2 bases, V lost 8 bases, and 7 bases had no gene match. The CDR3 covers 14 residues. CDR3 sequence reads: CASGEGQGPYEQYF. For the CDR3, the DNA is TGTGCCAGCGGGGAGGGACAGGGTCCCTACGAGCAGTACTTC.

This chain uses TRBV29-1 with TRBJ2-7; 9 bases fit TRBD1. Losses at the gene ends were 4 bases for V and 6 bases for J; bases not matched to a gene: 16. Germline loops: CDR1 SQVTM, CDR2 ANQGSEA. This CDR3 region has 16 residues. CDR3 nucleotide sequence: TGCAGCGTTGCGTCCCCGATAGGGACAGGGAGGGGCGAGCAGTACTTC. Its protein product is CSVASPIGTGRGEQYF.

Concerning this clone itself: The identical CDR3 is also encoded by other nucleotide sequences in the sample. The rearrangement joins TRBV27 to TRBJ2-6, with D unresolved. The CDR3 is made up of 15 amino acids. V was cut by 0 bases and J by 4 bases, with 7 bases left in between. Germline V lookup: CDR1 MNHEY, CDR2 SMNVEV (reference sequence). CDR3: CASSLSRSGANVLTF. The CDR3 bases are TGTGCCAGCAGTTTATCGAGGTCCGGGGCCAACGTCCTGACTTTC.

Points on this clone: Other DNA sequences from this sample encode an identical CDR3 as well. The chain uses TRBV28 and TRBJ2-7; 7 bases line up with TRBD1. Germline values: CDR1 MDHEN, CDR2 SYDVKM. The CDR3 sequence is 13 residues long. Germline trimming cut 5 bases from V and 3 bases from J; bases unmatched to any gene: 4. The CDR3 loop is CASSPGTVYEQYF. In DNA form, the CDR3 reads TGTGCCAGCAGTCCCGGGACAGTCTACGAGCAGTACTTC.

The chain recombines TRBV10-3 with TRBJ1-5, with 7 positions matching TRBD1. Losses at the gene ends were 8 bases for V and 2 bases for J; bases not matched to a gene: 9. Germline CDR1 ENHRY, CDR2 SYGVKD. This CDR3 contains 15 residues. The CDR3 loop is CAIGRQGVGNQPQHF. The CDR3 nucleotides read TGTGCCATCGGAAGACAGGGCGTGGGCAATCAGCCCCAGCATTTT.

This clone has only one observation. The genes are TRBV5-8 and TRBJ2-1, with D maybe TRBD1 (6 bases). This CDR3 contains 17 residues. Germline CDR1 and CDR2: SGHTS and YDEGEE. Trimming took off 4 bases at V and 7 bases at J, with 24 bases between the two ends. CDR3 sequence: CASSHLLLVRGGNEQFF. CDR3 coding DNA: TGTGCCAGCAGCCACCTCCTGCTTGTCAGGGGTGGGAATGAGCAGTTCTTC. Full variable domain (missing parts from reference TRBV5-8 and TRBJ2-1): EAGVTQSPTHLIKTRGQQATLRCSPISGHTSVYWYQQALGLGLQFLLWYDEGEERNRGNFPPRFSGRQFPNYSSELNVNALELEDSALYLCASSHLLLVRGGNEQFFGPGTRLTVL.

In regard to this clone: This sample includes further DNA sequences coding for the same CDR3. The gene calls are TRBV9 and TRBJ2-1; 10 nucleotides match TRBD2. The V and J ends lost 3 bases and 3 bases, in that order; junction bases with no gene match: 3. The CDR3 sequence is 15 residues long. The V gene's germline CDR1 is SGDLS and CDR2 YYNGEE. CDR3 residues: CASSAGLADYNEQFF. The CDR3 DNA is TGTGCCAGCAGCGCAGGACTAGCGGACTACAATGAGCAGTTCTTC.

This clone showed up just a few times. The gene calls are TRBV29-1 and TRBJ1-1; D may be TRBD1 (6 bases). Germline loops: CDR1 SQVTM, CDR2 ANQGSEA. V shed 6 bases and J shed 5 bases, with 13 bases lying between them. The CDR3 loop spans 12 amino acids. CDR3 in amino acids: CSVFTGWTEAFF. CDR3 in DNA: TGCAGCGTCTTCACAGGGTGGACTGAAGCTTTCTTT.

The V and J genes are TRBV4-3 and TRBJ2-7; D might be TRBD2 (6 bases). Germline CDR1 is LGHNA and CDR2 is YSLEER. V was shortened by 0 bases and J by 2 bases, with 14 bases between the two germline ends. The CDR3 runs to 16 residues. CDR3 DNA: TGCGCCAGCAGCCAAGATAAGTGGCTAGCGACCTACGAGCAGTACTTC. Translated: CASSQDKWLATYEQYF.

The chain joins TRBV9 to TRBJ2-7, with a weak D call TRBD2 (5 bases). This CDR3 comprises 16 residues. The germline V gene has CDR1 SGDLS and CDR2 YYNGEE. V gave up 0 bases and J gave up 4 bases, with 17 bases separating them. The DNA of the CDR3 is TGTGCCAGCAGCGTAGGATCGGGGTTTATCTTTTACGAGCAGTACTTC. Encoded protein: CASSVGSGFIFYEQYF.

A note on this clone: The junction differs from germline at one of its ends, possibly a read error. The J gene is TRBJ1-2, the V gene TRBV19, with 11 bases matching TRBD1. CDR3 length equals 12 residues. Germline CDR1 is LNHDA and CDR2 is SQIVND (reference sequence). The CDR3 bases are TGTGCCAGTAGTATTGGCGGACAGGGGGCCATCTTC. Amino acids: CASSIGGQGAIF.

This clone was counted between two and nine times. The chain couples TRBV11-2 to TRBJ1-2, with D possibly being TRBD1 (5 bases). The CDR3 sequence is 14 residues long. Trimming took 7 bases from V and 0 from J, leaving 12 bases between them. Germline values: CDR1 SGHAT, CDR2 FQNNGV. In DNA form, the CDR3 reads TGTGCCAGCACCTCTGTGGGGGCTAACTATGGCTACACCTTC. Protein: CASTSVGANYGYTF.

The CDR3 DNA follows: TGTGCCAGCAGTCCTCAGCGGGAGAAGTACACCGGGGAGCTGTTTTTT. Translating gives CASSPQREKYTGELFF. The rearrangement links TRBV27 to TRBJ2-2; TRBD2 matches at 8 bases. CDR3 length equals 16 residues. Germline V gives CDR1 MNHEY, CDR2 SMNVEV (reference sequence). Germline trimming cut 5 bases from V and 3 bases from J; bases unmatched to any gene: 8.

The chain employs TRBV27 and TRBJ2-3; 9 bases match TRBD2. The CDR3 consists of 16 residues. From germline, CDR1 is MNHEY and CDR2 SMNVEV (reference sequence). The trim removed 6 bases at V and 1 base at J, leaving 8 bases unmatched. CDR3 sequence reads: CASRTVWTSGTDTQYF. The CDR3, as DNA: TGTGCCAGCAGGACAGTCTGGACTAGCGGCACAGATACGCAGTATTTT.

The CDR3 is CARTGAHTGELFF. The DNA for the CDR3 is TGCGCCCGAACAGGGGCGCACACCGGGGAGCTGTTTTTT. V gene TRBV23-1 combines with J gene TRBJ2-2, with 7 bases lining up with TRBD1. TRBV23-1 is designated an ORF whose function remains uncertain. The CDR3 is 13 amino acids. V was clipped by 11 bases and J by 3 bases; unmatched bases: 6.

The genes are TRBV7-9 and TRBJ2-3; D call uncertain. V gave up 5 bases and J gave up 7 bases, with 22 bases separating them. Germline CDR1 and CDR2: SEHNR and FQNEAQ (reference sequence). This CDR3 has 16 amino acids. In DNA form, the CDR3 reads TGTGCCAGCAGCCCGGCCCCCGAGCTTTATAGGAATACGCAGTATTTT. This sequence encodes CASSPAPELYRNTQYF.

The chain joins TRBV6-1 to TRBJ1-5, with D tentatively TRBD1 (5 bases). Germline CDR1 and CDR2: MNHNS and SASEGT. This CDR3 is 14 amino acids long. Trimming removed 3 bases at V and 6 bases at J, with 12 bases between. The CDR3 DNA reads as TGTGCCAGCAGTGAGGTCCCAGGGACTCAGCCCCAGCATTTT. Translation gives CASSEVPGTQPQHF.